This T cell receptor beta chain was captured by sequencing in a study of T cells in women clearing cervical HPV infection. Study outcomes and limitations: Controls had more TRBV6-7 (approximately 0.15%) than cases (about 0.11%). Effector/memory and HPV-specific T cells were not isolated, and association timing is unknown. Repertoire richness, not evenness, was significantly elevated in CIN3+ cases versus controls.

This CDR3 has 16 residues. V was pared by 0 bases and J by 3 bases, with 15 bases between. Germline CDR1 reads LGHNA; CDR2 reads YNFKEQ. Dot-blot hybridization genotyped cervical HPV amplified with MY09/MY11 PCR. With regard to this clone: What it binds is unknown. Read sequence stops 3 residues before the CDR3 end, and the germline J gene provides the missing end.

Assay used: immunoSEQ multiplex PCR; TCRdb lists only in-frame clones, some missing. The table lists tens of thousands of clones. J is TRBJ2-7 and V is TRBV4-2, with a weak D call TRBD1 (5 bases). The sequenced sample consisted of blood buffy coat. This clonotype originated in a woman between 18 and 70 years old with a cervical HPV16 infection that either progressed to CIN3+ or cleared (not recorded which). CDR3 sequence reads: CASSQDTTENNYEQYF. The DNA read from the CDR3 is TGTGCCAGCAGCCAAGATACGACAGAGAATAACTACGAG.